This T cell receptor beta chain was identified in a study of T cell responses to AZD1222 COVID-19 vaccine. Method: immunoSEQ multiplex PCR; TCRdb's copy keeps in-frame clones and lacks some. The sample yields around 99,000 clones, around 93% seen once. Trimming took 3 bases from V and 1 from J, leaving 21 bases between them. This CDR3 region has 18 residues. Germline V gene lookup returns CDR1 MNHNS and CDR2 SASEGT. The V gene is TRBV6-1, the J gene TRBJ1-1, with D hard to call. The input for sequencing was peripheral blood, taken 28 days after the second AZD1222 dose. The TCR originated in an adult who received the AZD1222 COVID-19 vaccine. The CDR3 DNA reads as TGTGCCAGCAGTGACCCGCTCTCCGGGGAGTGGAGGAACACTGAAGCTTTCTTT. It encodes CASSDPLSGEWRNTEAFF.